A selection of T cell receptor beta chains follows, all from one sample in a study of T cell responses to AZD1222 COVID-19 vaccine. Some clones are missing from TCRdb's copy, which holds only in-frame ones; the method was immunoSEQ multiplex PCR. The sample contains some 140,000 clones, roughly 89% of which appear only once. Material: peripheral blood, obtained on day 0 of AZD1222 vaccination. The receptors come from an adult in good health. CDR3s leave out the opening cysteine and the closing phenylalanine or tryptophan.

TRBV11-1 ASSLGTDTQY
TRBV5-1 ASSRDNGTPRTYEQY
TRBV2 ASSETALLGRRSSYEQY
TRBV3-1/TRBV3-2 ASSPREGVGYGYT
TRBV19 ASRWDINTEAF
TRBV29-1 SVFIIDEQF
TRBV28 ASRAATNEKLF
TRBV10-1 ASSESGLAASTDTQY
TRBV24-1 ATSDSMGDRDRQPQH
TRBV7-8 ASSSQGNTEAF
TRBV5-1 ASSLDGTGNTIY
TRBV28 ASSLLQQDSPLH
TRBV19 ASGSGANVLT
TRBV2 ASSEEEAAPTNEKLF
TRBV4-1 ASSQGVQGSLSGNTIY
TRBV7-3 ASRIHRAPNTEAF
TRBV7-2 ASSLVAGGNTEAF
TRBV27 ASSYTSGRWETQY
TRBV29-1 SVSEYNYGYT
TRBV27 ASSHLIPAGFSQPQH
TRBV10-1 ASSSRGRGDTQY
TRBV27 ASSQPLGVANEQF
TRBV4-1 ASNHIPGPAF
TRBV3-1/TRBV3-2 ASSQEGAPEPQH
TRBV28 ASSPQVGGTGELF
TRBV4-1 ASSQEWVIYGYT
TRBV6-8 ASSLIEGAGQPQH
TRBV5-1 ASSLTRYEQY
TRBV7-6 ASRLTSGSGEQY
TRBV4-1 ASSQDIALSYNSPLH
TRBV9 ASSTGTGSAAVGTQY
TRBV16 ASSPYGAELF
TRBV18 ASSYGVANTEAF
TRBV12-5 ASGLVLDSWDGYT
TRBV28 ASSLSGQGTNTEAF
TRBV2 ASSEFQGARGYT
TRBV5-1 ASSRSGEGSPSYEQY
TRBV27 ASSLFGLGDQPQH
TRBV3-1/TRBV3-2 ASSHQAEVQGYGYT
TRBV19 ASSFLAGGLTDTQY
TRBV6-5 ASSSGARGEKLF
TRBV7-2 ASSLLPTSYNEQF
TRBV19 ASRGQVLDGYT
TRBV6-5 ASSYAALNTEAF
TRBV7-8 ASSLGGGNQPQH
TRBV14 ASSQRPPGRFEQF
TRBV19 ASSIARHMNTEAF
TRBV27 ASSFGEKLF